The entry below describes one T cell receptor beta chain. Antigen: not known. The library came from three nested PCR rounds adapted from ARM-PCR protocols. A single record per CDR3 protein comes from TCRdb applying MiXCR to the multiplex PCR reads. The table shows about 80,000 distinct CDR3 sequences, with 65% to 85% occurring only once. The sample comes from a study of tumor and adjacent non-tumor tissue in lung cancer. Background on the study: The cohort had about 12 adenocarcinoma, a couple of squamous cell and 1 small cell patients.

The study's findings and limits: Top 100 clones took a larger repertoire share in normal lung. Tumor tissue had significantly higher TCR diversity than normal lung.

The template was RNA from unsorted bulk tissue. The normal lung tissue was taken more than 3 cm from the tumor edge. Between August and November 2014, newly diagnosed, chemotherapy-naive lung cancer patients underwent thoracic surgery in China. The V gene's germline CDR1 is SGHAT and CDR2 FQNNGV. There are 16 residues in the CDR3. V lost 1 base and J lost 4, with 11 bases in between. This TCR was recovered from a man between 60 and 75 years old with non-small cell lung cancer. The chain uses TRBV11-2 and TRBJ1-6; a possible D gene is TRBD1 (5 bases). Sample: distant non-tumor lung tissue. Here the CDR3 reads CASSLVGGGYNSPLHF. CDR3 nucleotides: TGTGCCAGCAGCTTAGTGGGGGGGGGATATAATTCACCCCTCCACTTT.